This paragraph reports one T cell receptor beta chain. Its antigen remains unknown. This sample was taken from a study of CD8+ T cells in alopecia areata. Study in general: Treatment of the treated patients consisted of oral tofacitinib, 5 to 10 mg twice daily. Study-level points and caveats: In scalp, tofacitinib significantly decreased clonality and expanded CD8+ clones among the top 100.

As for treatment: oral pan-JAK inhibitor, 5-10 mg twice daily. The sequencing template was cDNA reverse transcribed from extracted RNA. Profiled with immunoSEQ multiplex PCR; TCRdb holds only in-frame clones, not every one. The table lists some 200,000 clones, roughly three fifths of them singletons, with over 3% in the top ten. Trimming pared 6 bases from V and 3 bases from J, leaving 15 bases between. The CDR3 loop spans 14 amino acids. CDR1 SQVTM and CDR2 ANQGSEA come from the germline V gene. V is TRBV29-1 and J is TRBJ2-1; D unresolved. This clonotype was obtained from a human donor with alopecia areata. Sequenced here: CD4+ T cells sorted from blood, sampled at week 4, from a patient treated with tofacitinib. CDR3 region: CSVVFVASYNEQFF. As DNA, the CDR3 is TGCAGCGTGGTGTTCGTAGCTAGCTACAATGAGCAGTTCTTC.